This passage covers 21 T cell receptor beta chains from one sample sequenced in a study of CD8 T cells in Susac syndrome. Reverse transcription used about 0.5 to 1 ug RNA and random hexamers. TCRdb called the immunoSEQ multiplex PCR reads again in MiXCR, with one record for every CDR3 protein. The table includes about 120,000 distinct CDR3 sequences, 90% to 95% detected once. Sequences were obtained from CD4+ T cells from PBMCs. The receptors shown here come from a human donor in good health.

The rearrangement uses TRBV29-1 and TRBJ2-5; D might be TRBD1 (6 bases). Germline CDR1 SQVTM, CDR2 ANQGSEA. V was cut by 3 bases and J by 1 base, with 15 bases left in between. The CDR3 spans 15 residues. Here the CDR3 reads CSVDLGGRGQETQYF. CDR3 DNA sequence: TGCAGCGTTGACCTCGGCGGCAGGGGCCAAGAGACCCAGTACTTC. Complete variable domain (other parts from reference TRBV29-1 and TRBJ2-5): SAVISQKPSRDICQRGTSLTIQCQVDSQVTMMFWYRQQPGQSLTLIATANQGSEATYESGFVIDKFPISRPNLTFSTLTVSNMSPEDSSIYLCSVDLGGRGQETQYFGPGTRLLVL.

This clonotype was seen once. The V gene is TRBV19, the J gene TRBJ2-1, with D possibly being TRBD2 (6 bases). Trimming left V 0 bases short and J 1 base short, with 10 bases between. The CDR3 contains 16 residues. Germline V gene data show CDR1 as LNHDA and CDR2 as SQIVND (reference sequence). The CDR3 sequence: CASSIEEGRSYNEQFF. The CDR3 region has the DNA TGTGCCAGTAGTATAGAGGAGGGTAGGTCCTACAATGAGCAGTTCTTC.

The chain combines TRBV5-1 with TRBJ2-2, with D unclear. Deletions cut 6 bases from V and 3 bases from J, with 18 bases between. The CDR3 extends over 16 amino acids. Germline V gives CDR1 SGHRS, CDR2 YFSETQ. The chain's CDR3 is CASTRSVREDTGELFF. CDR3 DNA sequence: TGCGCCAGCACCAGGTCGGTCCGAGAAGACACCGGGGAGCTGTTTTTT.

The chain couples TRBV11-2 to TRBJ2-5; D is possibly TRBD1 (6 bases). This CDR3 spans 14 amino acids. Looked up from germline, CDR1 is SGHAT and CDR2 is FQNNGV. The germline V and J ends were trimmed by 1 base and 5 bases, with 11 bases remaining between them. CDR3 nucleotide sequence: TGTGCCAGCAGCTTAGGGTGGGGGCATGAGACCCAGTACTTC. Amino acid sequence: CASSLGWGHETQYF.

The V call is TRBV12-5, the J call TRBJ2-3; 10 nucleotides agree with TRBD1. V trimming: 2 bases; J trimming: 5 bases; junction bases outside the gene matches: 19. Germline values: CDR1 LGHNT, CDR2 FRNRAP. The CDR3 spans 20 residues. For the CDR3, the DNA is TGTGCTAGTGGTTTGCCCGGGACAGGGGCCTCCGCTTTGATTGTAGATACGCAGTATTTT. Protein sequence: CASGLPGTGASALIVDTQYF.

The chain joins TRBV19 to TRBJ1-4; D not resolved. Between the trimmed V and J ends, which lost 4 bases and 8 bases, there was a span of 17 bases. This CDR3 contains 15 residues. Germline CDR1 and CDR2: LNHDA and SQIVND (reference sequence). CDR3 sequence (DNA): TGTGCCAGTAGTACCGCGGGATCCGCGGCGGAAAAACTGTTTTTT. Its translation is CASSTAGSAAEKLFF.

In this sample, this clonotype turned up once. The chain has TRBV6-5 and TRBJ1-6; the D is unclear. Germline V gene data show CDR1 as MNHEY and CDR2 as SVGAGI. Trimming left V 6 bases short and J 10 bases short, with 19 bases between. The CDR3 is 15 residues long. The chain's CDR3 is CASSQRLGRSSPLHF. The CDR3 region has the DNA TGTGCCAGCAGCCAGCGGCTTGGTCGGAGCTCACCCCTCCACTTT.

In this sample, this clonotype turned up once. The chain joins TRBV20-1 to TRBJ2-1, with 11 bases fitting TRBD2. With 2 bases clipped from V and 1 base from J, the junction kept 4 bases outside the gene matches. From germline, CDR1 is DFQATT and CDR2 SNEGSKA (reference sequence). This CDR3 region has 16 residues. The CDR3 bases are TGCAGTGCTAGAAGCCTAGCGGGGGGATCCTACAATGAGCAGTTCTTC. It codes for CSARSLAGGSYNEQFF.

This clonotype was recorded once. This chain connects TRBV5-1 to TRBJ2-5; 7 bases fit TRBD1. The CDR3 loop spans 13 amino acids. J lost 5 bases, V lost 4 bases, and 5 bases had no gene match. Germline assignment: CDR1 SGHRS and CDR2 YFSETQ. CDR3 nucleotide sequence: TGCGCCAGCAGCCCGACAGGGTACGAGACCCAGTACTTC. Translation: CASSPTGYETQYF.

The gene calls are TRBV24-1 and TRBJ2-2, with D perhaps matching TRBD1 (5 bases). This CDR3 spans 14 amino acids. CDR1 KGHDR and CDR2 SFDVKD come from the germline V gene. Trimming stripped 7 bases from V and 5 bases from J, with 13 bases between. The CDR3 is CATRETVSTGELFF. DNA of the CDR3: TGTGCCACCAGGGAGACAGTTTCTACCGGGGAGCTGTTTTTT.

The DNA of the CDR3 is TGTGCCAGCAGACCTACAAGCTCCTACAATGAGCAGTTCTTC. Its protein is CASRPTSSYNEQFF. The chain carries TRBV2 and TRBJ2-1; D gene ambiguous. The CDR3 contains 14 residues. The V end lost 6 bases, the J end lost 0 bases, and 9 bases lay between the germline ends. Germline-derived CDR1 and CDR2 are SNHLY and FYNNEI.

The chain couples TRBV6-1 to TRBJ2-7; D gene unclear. The germline gives CDR1 MNHNS, CDR2 SASEGT. The CDR3 covers 10 residues. V gave up 5 bases and J gave up 3 bases, with 2 bases separating them. CDR3 DNA sequence: TGTGCCAGCAGTAACTACGAGCAGTACTTC. Its translation: CASSNYEQYF.

The V and J genes are TRBV29-1 and TRBJ1-6; D unclear. V lost 0 bases to trimming and J lost 10 bases, with 10 bases between them. Germline V lookup: CDR1 SQVTM, CDR2 ANQGSEA. CDR3 size: 13 residues. This chain's CDR3 is CSVEEEIGSPLHF. Here the CDR3 DNA reads TGCAGCGTTGAAGAGGAGATTGGATCACCCCTCCACTTT.

This clonotype was seen just once. The chain uses TRBV7-9 and TRBJ1-3; D gene unclear. Germline CDR1 is SEHNR and CDR2 is FQNEAQ (reference sequence). CDR3 size: 12 residues. The V and J ends lost 1 base and 4 bases respectively, with 2 bases between them. DNA of the CDR3: TGTGCCAGCAGCTTAGAGGGAAACACCATATATTTT. This translates into CASSLEGNTIYF.

V is TRBV28 and J is TRBJ1-2, with TRBD1 matching over 7 bases. Trimming took 3 bases from V and 7 from J; bases not matched to a gene: 5. The CDR3 loop spans 13 amino acids. Germline CDR1 reads MDHEN; CDR2 reads SYDVKM. CDR3 bases: TGTGCCAGCAGTTTCGACAGGGAGGGTGGCTACACCTTC. Translation gives CASSFDREGGYTF.

The chain recombines TRBV7-3 with TRBJ2-2, with TRBD1 matching over 7 bases. Germline values: CDR1 SGHTA, CDR2 FQGTGA. V gave up 6 bases and J gave up 3 bases; unmatched junction bases: 10. CDR3 length: 16 residues. CDR3 in amino acids: CASSRAVGGDTGELFF. CDR3 in DNA: TGTGCCAGCAGTCGGGCGGTAGGGGGCGACACCGGGGAGCTGTTTTTT.

V is TRBV29-1 and J is TRBJ2-1, with a possible D match to TRBD2 (6 bases). Looked up from germline, CDR1 is SQVTM and CDR2 is ANQGSEA. The germline V and J ends were trimmed by 5 bases and 5 bases, with 19 bases remaining between them. The CDR3 is 15 residues long. The CDR3, as DNA: TGCAGCGTTTTTGCCGGGACGGGGGTCAACAATGAGCAGTTCTTC. It yields the protein CSVFAGTGVNNEQFF.

The J gene is TRBJ2-3, the V gene TRBV5-6; D may be TRBD2 (6 bases). There are 15 residues in the CDR3. V gave up 0 bases and J gave up 1 base, with 9 bases separating them. Germline V gene data show CDR1 as SGHDT and CDR2 as YYEEEE. The CDR3 here is CASSLGSGGTDTQYF. The CDR3 bases are TGTGCCAGCAGCTTGGGTAGCGGCGGCACAGATACGCAGTATTTT.

In its sample, this clonotype was seen once. The J gene is TRBJ2-7, the V gene TRBV3-1; D might be TRBD1 or TRBD2, each matching 5 bases. CDR3 length equals 14 residues. Trimming left V 2 bases short and J 0 bases short, with 8 bases between. Per germline, CDR1 LGHDT and CDR2 YNNKEL (reference sequence). The CDR3 protein is CASSQSGRSYEQYF. In DNA form, the CDR3 reads TGTGCCAGCAGCCAATCGGGGCGCTCCTACGAGCAGTACTTC.

V and J are TRBV18 and TRBJ1-1; D is uncertain. This CDR3 has 13 residues. The V end lost 6 bases, the J end lost 0 bases, and 8 bases lay between the germline ends. In germline, CDR1 is KGHSH, CDR2 LQKENI. CDR3 residues: CASSAALNTEAFF. Written as DNA, the CDR3 is TGTGCCAGCTCTGCGGCCCTGAACACTGAAGCTTTCTTT.

The CDR3 sequence is CASSLSPPGLMNTEAFF. The CDR3 DNA reads TGTGCCAGCAGTTTATCGCCGCCGGGTTTGATGAACACTGAAGCTTTCTTT. V and J are TRBV27 and TRBJ1-1; no firm D call. Germline loops: CDR1 MNHEY, CDR2 SMNVEV (reference sequence). This CDR3 comprises 17 residues. V was trimmed by 0 bases and J by 0 bases, leaving 14 bases between them.